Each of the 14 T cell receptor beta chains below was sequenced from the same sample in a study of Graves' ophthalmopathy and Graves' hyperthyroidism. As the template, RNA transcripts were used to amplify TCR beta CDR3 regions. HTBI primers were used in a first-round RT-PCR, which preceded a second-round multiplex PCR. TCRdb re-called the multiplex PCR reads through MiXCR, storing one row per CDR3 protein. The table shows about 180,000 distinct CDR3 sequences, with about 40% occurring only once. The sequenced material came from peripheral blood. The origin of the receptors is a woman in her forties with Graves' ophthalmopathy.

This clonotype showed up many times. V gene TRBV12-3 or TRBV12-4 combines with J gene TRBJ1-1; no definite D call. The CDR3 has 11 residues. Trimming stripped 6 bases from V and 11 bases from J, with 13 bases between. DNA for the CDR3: TGTGCCAGCAGCAAAAAACTCGAGGCTTTCTTT. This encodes CASSKKLEAFF.

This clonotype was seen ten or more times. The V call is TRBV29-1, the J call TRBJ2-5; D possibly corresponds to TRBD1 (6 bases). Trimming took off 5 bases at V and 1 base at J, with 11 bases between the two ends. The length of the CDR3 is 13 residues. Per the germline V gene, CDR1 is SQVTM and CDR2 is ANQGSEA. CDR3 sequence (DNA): TGCAGCGTTTTGACAGGACTCCAAGAGACCCAGTACTTC. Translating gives CSVLTGLQETQYF.

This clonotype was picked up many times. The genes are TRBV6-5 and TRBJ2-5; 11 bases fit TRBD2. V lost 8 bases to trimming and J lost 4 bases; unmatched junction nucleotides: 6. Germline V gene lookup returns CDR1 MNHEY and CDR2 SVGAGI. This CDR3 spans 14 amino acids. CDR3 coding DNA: TGTGCCAGCCTCAGGCTAGCGGGAGGAGAGACCCAGTACTTC. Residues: CASLRLAGGETQYF.

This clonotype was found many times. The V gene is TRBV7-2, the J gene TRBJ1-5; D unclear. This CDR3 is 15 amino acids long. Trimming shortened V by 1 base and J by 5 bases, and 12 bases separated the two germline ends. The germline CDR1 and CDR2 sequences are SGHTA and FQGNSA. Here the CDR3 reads CASSLVLSSDQPQHF. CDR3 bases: TGTGCCAGCAGCTTAGTCCTGTCATCCGATCAGCCCCAGCATTTT.

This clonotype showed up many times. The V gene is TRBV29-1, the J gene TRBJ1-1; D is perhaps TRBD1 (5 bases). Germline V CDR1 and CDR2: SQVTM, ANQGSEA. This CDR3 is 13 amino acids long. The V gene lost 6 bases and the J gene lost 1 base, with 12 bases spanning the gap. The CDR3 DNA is TGCAGCGTCGAGGGGTCCCCGAACACTGAAGCTTTCTTT. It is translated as CSVEGSPNTEAFF.

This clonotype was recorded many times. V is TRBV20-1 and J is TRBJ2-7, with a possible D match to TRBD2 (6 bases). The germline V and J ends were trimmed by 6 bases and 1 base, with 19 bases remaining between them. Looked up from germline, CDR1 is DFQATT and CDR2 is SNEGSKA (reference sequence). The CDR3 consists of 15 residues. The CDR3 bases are TGCAGTGCCCAGATCCCCCCGGAGGGTTCCTACGAGCAGTACTTC. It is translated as CSAQIPPEGSYEQYF.

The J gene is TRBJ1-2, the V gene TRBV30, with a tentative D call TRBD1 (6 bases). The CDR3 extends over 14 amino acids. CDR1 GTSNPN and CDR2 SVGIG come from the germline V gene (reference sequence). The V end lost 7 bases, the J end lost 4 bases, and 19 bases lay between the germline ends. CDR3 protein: CASLPGDITYGYTF. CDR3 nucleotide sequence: TGTGCCTCCCTCCCAGGGGATATAACCTATGGCTACACCTTC.

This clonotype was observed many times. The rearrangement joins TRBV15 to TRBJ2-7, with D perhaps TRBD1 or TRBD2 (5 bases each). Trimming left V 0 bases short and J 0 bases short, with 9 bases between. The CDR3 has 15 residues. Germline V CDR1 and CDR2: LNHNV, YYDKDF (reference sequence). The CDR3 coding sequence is TGTGCCACCAGCAGAGATAGTGGGGGCTCCTACGAGCAGTACTTC. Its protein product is CATSRDSGGSYEQYF.

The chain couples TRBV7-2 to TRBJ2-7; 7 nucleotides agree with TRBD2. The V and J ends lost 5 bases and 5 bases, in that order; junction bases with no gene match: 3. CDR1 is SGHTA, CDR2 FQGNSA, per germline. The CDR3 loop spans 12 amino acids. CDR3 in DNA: TGTGCCAGCAGCATGGGGGGGGACGAGCAGTACTTC. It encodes CASSMGGDEQYF. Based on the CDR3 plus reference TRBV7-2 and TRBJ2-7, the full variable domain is GAGVSQSPSNKVTEKGKDVELRCDPISGHTALYWYRQSLGQGLEFLIYFQGNSAPDKSGLPSDRFSAERTGGSVSTLTIQRTQQEDSAVYLCASSMGGDEQYFGPGTRLTVT.

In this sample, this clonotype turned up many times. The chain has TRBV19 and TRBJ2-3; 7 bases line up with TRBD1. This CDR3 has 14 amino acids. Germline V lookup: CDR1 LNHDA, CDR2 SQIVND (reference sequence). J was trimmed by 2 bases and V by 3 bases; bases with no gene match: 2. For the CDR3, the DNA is TGTGCCAGTAGTATCGGACAGGTCACAGATACGCAGTATTTT. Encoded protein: CASSIGQVTDTQYF.

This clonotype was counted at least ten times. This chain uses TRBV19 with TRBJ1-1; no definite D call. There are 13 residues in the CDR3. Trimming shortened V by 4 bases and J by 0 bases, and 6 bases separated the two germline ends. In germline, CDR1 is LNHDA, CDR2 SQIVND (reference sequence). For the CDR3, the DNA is TGTGCCAGTAGTACGACGGTGAACACTGAAGCTTTCTTT. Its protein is CASSTTVNTEAFF.

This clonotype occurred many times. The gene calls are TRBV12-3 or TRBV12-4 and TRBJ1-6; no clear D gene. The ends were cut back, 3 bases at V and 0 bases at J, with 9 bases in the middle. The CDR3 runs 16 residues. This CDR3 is CASSFSGSSYNSPLHF. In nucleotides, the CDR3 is TGTGCCAGCAGTTTTTCCGGGAGCTCCTATAATTCACCCCTCCACTTT.

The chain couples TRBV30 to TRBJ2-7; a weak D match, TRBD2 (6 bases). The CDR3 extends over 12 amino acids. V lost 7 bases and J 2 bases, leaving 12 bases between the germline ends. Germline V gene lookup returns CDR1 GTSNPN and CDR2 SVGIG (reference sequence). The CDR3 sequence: CAYGTGAYEQYF. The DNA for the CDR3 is TGTGCCTACGGGACGGGAGCCTACGAGCAGTACTTC.

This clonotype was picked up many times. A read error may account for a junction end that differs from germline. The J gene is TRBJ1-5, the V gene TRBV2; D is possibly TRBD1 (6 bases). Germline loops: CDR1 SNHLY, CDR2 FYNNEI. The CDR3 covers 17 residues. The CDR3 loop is CASSEAQGNRGNQPQHF. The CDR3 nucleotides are TGTGCCAGCAGCGAAGCTCAGGGGAATCGTGGCAATCAGCCCCAGCATTTT.